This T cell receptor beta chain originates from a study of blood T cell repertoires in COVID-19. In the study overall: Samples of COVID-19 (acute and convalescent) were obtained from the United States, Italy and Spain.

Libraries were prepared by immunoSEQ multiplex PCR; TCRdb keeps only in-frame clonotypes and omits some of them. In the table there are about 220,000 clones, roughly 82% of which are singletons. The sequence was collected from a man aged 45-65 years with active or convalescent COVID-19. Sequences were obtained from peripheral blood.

The CDR3 sequence: CASSQEPGQGSYGYTF. In DNA, the CDR3 is TGTGCCAGCAGCCAAGAACCGGGACAGGGCAGCTATGGCTACACCTTC. This chain joins TRBV4-2 and TRBJ1-2, with 9 bases identical to TRBD1. V lost 0 bases, J lost 4 bases, and 6 bases stayed unmatched. Germline-derived CDR1 and CDR2 are LGHNA and YNFKEQ. The CDR3 is 16 amino acids.